This T cell receptor beta chain was recovered during a study of blood T cells in healthy people across ages. A second about 7 to 12 cycle PCR used barcoded and J-beta primers. TCRdb re-analysed the 5' RACE reads in MiXCR, keeping a single row per CDR3 protein. The sample comprises approximately 810,000 distinct CDR3 sequences, around 28% of which are singletons, and roughly 17% rests with the top ten. This clonotype came up many times. A read error may account for a junction end that differs from germline. Germline V gene data show CDR1 as SGHTA and CDR2 as FQGNSA. The CDR3 runs to 11 residues. The chain uses TRBV7-2 and TRBJ2-5; unclear D gene. Sequencing was carried out using blood. This receptor was taken from a woman of 80 years or more in good health. CDR3 loop: CASSRSEIQYF. Written as DNA, the CDR3 is TGTGCCAGCAGCCGATCAGAGATCCAGTACTTC.